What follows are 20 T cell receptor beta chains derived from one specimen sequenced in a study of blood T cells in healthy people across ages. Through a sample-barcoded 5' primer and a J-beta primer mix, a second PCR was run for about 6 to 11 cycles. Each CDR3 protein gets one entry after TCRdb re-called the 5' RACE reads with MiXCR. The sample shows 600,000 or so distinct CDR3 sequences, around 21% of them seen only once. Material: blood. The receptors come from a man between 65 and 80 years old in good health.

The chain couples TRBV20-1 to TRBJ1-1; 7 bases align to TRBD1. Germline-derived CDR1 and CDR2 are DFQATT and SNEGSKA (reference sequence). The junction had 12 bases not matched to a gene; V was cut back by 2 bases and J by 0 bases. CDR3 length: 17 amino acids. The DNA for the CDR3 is TGCAGTGCTAGAAAAGGGGGACAGCTGCTTATGAACACTGAAGCTTTCTTT. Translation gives CSARKGGQLLMNTEAFF.

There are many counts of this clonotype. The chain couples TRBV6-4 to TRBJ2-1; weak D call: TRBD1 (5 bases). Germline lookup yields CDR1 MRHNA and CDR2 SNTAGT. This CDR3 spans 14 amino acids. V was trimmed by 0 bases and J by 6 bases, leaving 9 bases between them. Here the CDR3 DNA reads TGTGCCAGCAGTGACTCCACAGGTCCCAATGAGCAGTTCTTC. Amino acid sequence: CASSDSTGPNEQFF.

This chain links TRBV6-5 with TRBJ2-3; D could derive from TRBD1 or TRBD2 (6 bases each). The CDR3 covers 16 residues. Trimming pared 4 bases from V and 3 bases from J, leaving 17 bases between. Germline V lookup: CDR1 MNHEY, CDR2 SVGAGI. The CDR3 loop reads CASSFSGGGRTDTQYF. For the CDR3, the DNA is TGTGCCAGCAGTTTTTCTGGAGGGGGTCGGACAGATACGCAGTATTTT.

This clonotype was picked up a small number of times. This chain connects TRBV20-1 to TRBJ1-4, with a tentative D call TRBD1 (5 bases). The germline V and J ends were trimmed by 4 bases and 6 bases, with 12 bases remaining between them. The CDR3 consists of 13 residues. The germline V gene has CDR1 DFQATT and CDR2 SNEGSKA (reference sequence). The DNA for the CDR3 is TGCAGTGCTAAACATGGGGCGGATGAAAAACTGTTTTTT. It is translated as CSAKHGADEKLFF.

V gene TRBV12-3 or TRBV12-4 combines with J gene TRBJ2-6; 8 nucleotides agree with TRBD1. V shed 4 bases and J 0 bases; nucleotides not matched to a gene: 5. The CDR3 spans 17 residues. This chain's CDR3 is CASSSGQEFSGANVLTF. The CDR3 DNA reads TGTGCCAGCAGTTCGGGACAGGAGTTCTCTGGGGCCAACGTCCTGACTTTC.

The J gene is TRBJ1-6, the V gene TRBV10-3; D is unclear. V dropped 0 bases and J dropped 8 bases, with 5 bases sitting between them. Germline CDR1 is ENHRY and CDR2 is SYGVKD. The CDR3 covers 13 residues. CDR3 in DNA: TGTGCCATCAGTGAGTCTGGGGATTCACCCCTCCACTTT. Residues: CAISESGDSPLHF.

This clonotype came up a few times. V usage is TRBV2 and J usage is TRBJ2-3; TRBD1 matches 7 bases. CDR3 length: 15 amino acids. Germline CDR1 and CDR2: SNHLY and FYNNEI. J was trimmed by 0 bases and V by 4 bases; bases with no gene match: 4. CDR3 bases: TGTGCCAGCAGTGTTGGACAGGCTAGCACAGATACGCAGTATTTT. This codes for CASSVGQASTDTQYF.

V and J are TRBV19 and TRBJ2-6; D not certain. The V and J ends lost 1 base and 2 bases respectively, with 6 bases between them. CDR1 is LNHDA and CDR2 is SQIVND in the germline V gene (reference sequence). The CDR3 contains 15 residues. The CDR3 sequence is CASSIVGPGANVLTF. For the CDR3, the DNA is TGTGCCAGTAGTATAGTCGGGCCTGGGGCCAACGTCCTGACTTTC.

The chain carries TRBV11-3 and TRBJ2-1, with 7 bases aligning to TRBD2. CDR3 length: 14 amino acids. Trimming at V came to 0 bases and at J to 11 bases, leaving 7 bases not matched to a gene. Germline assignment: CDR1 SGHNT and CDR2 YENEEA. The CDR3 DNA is TGTGCCAGCAGCTTAGATCTACTAGCGACCCAGCAGTTCTTC. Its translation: CASSLDLLATQQFF.

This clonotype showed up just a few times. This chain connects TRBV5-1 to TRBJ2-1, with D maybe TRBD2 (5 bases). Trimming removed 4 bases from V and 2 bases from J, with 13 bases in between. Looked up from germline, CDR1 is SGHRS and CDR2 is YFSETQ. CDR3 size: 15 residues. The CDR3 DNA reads TGCGCCAGCAGCCGGACGGAGGCAACCTACAATGAGCAGTTCTTC. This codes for CASSRTEATYNEQFF.

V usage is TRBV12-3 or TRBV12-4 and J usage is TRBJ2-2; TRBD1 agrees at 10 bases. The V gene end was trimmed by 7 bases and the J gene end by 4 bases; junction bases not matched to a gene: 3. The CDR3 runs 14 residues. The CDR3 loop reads CASKRTGGTGELFF. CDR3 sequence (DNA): TGTGCCAGCAAGCGGACAGGGGGCACCGGGGAGCTGTTTTTT.

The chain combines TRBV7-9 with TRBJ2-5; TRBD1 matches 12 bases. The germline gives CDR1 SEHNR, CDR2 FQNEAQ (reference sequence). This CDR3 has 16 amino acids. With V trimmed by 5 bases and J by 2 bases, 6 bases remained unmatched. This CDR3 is CASSPGTGGWQETQYF. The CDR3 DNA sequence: TGTGCCAGCAGCCCAGGGACAGGGGGCTGGCAAGAGACCCAGTACTTC.

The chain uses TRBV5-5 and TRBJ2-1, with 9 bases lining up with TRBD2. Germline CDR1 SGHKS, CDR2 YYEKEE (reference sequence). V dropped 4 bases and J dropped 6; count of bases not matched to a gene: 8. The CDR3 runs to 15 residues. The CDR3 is CASSQEGGGGNEQFF. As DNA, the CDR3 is TGTGCCAGCAGCCAAGAGGGCGGGGGGGGCAATGAGCAGTTCTTC.

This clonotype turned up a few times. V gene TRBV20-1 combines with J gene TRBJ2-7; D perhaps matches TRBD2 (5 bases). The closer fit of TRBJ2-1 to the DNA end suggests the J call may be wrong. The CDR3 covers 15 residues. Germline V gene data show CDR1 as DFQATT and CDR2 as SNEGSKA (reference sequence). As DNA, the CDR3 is TGCAGTGCTAGAGATCGGGGTTTTACCTACAATGAGCAGTTCTTC. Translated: CSARDRGFTYNEQFF.

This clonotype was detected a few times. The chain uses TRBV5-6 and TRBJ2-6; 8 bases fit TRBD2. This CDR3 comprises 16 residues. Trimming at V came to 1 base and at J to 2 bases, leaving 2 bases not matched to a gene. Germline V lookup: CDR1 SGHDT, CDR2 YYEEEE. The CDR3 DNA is TGTGCCAGCAGCTTGAAGACTAGCGCTGGGGCCAACGTCCTGACTTTC. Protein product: CASSLKTSAGANVLTF. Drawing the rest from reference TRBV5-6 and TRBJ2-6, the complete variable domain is DAGVTQSPTHLIKTRGQQVTLRCSPKSGHDTVSWYQQALGQGPQFIFQYYEEEERQRGNFPDRFSGHQFPNYSSELNVNALLLGDSALYLCASSLKTSAGANVLTFGAGSRLTVL.

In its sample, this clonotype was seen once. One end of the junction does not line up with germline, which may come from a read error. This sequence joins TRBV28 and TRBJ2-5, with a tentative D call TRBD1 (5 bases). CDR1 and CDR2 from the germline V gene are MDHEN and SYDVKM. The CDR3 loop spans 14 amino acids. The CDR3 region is CTSSFLREKETQYF. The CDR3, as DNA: TGTACCAGCAGTTTTCTCAGGGAAAAAGAGACCCAGTACTTC.

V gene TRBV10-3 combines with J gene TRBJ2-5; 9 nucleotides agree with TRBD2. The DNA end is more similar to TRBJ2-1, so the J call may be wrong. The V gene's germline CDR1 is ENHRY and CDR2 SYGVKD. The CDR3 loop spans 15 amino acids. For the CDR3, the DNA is TGTGCCATCAGTGAACCCGGGACTAGCCCTCATGAGCAGTTCTTC. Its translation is CAISEPGTSPHEQFF.

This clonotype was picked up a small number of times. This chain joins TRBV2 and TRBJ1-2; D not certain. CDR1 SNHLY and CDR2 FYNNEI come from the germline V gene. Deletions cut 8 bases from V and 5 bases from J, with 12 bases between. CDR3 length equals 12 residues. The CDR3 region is CASGSGNYGYTF. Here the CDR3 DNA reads TGTGCCAGCGGCTCGGGAAATTATGGCTACACCTTC.

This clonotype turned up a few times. CDR3 sequence reads: CSAIMRNTEAFF. The CDR3 DNA reads as TGCAGTGCTATCATGAGGAACACTGAAGCTTTCTTT. The rearrangement uses TRBV20-1 and TRBJ1-1; D gene unclear. V gave up 4 bases and J gave up 1 base, with 7 bases separating them. CDR3 length: 12 amino acids. The germline V gene encodes CDR1 DFQATT and CDR2 SNEGSKA (reference sequence).

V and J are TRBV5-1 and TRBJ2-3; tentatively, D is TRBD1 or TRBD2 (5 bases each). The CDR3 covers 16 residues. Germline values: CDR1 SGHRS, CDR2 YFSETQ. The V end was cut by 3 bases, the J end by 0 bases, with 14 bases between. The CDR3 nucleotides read TGCGCCAGCAGCTCCCGGGACGGCTCTAGCACAGATACGCAGTATTTT. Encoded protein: CASSSRDGSSTDTQYF.